This TCR beta chain was identified in a study of blood T cells in healthy people across ages. Notes on the study in general: PBMC samples, being unsorted, prevented any conclusive comparison of naive and antigen-experienced cells.

The CDR3 consists of 13 residues. Per germline, CDR1 MDHEN and CDR2 SYDVKM. Trimming removed 6 bases at V and 10 bases at J, with 16 bases between. Sample donors were healthy Caucasian individuals that came from Russia, aged about 6 to 95. At least ten counts were recorded for this clonotype. The antigen is unknown. Primers used in a second PCR of roughly 6 to 11 cycles were a sample-barcoded 5' primer and a J-beta primer mix. Every single cDNA molecule received a tag from a template-switch adaptor with 12 random nucleotides. TCRdb reanalysed the 5' RACE reads using MiXCR and keeps one entry per CDR3 protein. The table shows over 600,000 distinct CDR3 sequences, with around 41% occurring only once.

This TCR came from a man at least 80 years old in good health. Sequenced sample: blood. V and J are TRBV28 and TRBJ2-1, with D perhaps TRBD1 (5 bases). DNA of the CDR3: TGTGCCAGCAGCCCAGGGCTAGTCGGGGAGCAGTTCTTC. Translation gives CASSPGLVGEQFF.